This T cell receptor (beta chain) was identified during a study of OX40 agonist ivuxolimab in advanced cancers. Some clones are missing from TCRdb's copy, which holds only in-frame ones; the method was immunoSEQ multiplex PCR. The profile shows about 38,000 clones, over 70% of them singletons. The table lists this clone with a few counts. The CDR3 contains 17 residues. With V trimmed by 0 bases and J by 4 bases, 9 bases remained unmatched. The V gene's germline CDR1 is SGHNT and CDR2 YENEEA. Here the sequenced sample was CD4+ or CD8+ T cells sorted from blood, taken in a trial of the OX40 agonist ivuxolimab. The chain carries TRBV11-3 and TRBJ2-3; TRBD2 aligns across 8 bases. The TCR sequence derives from an adult with an advanced solid tumor such as melanoma, head and neck, liver or kidney cancer. The CDR3 DNA sequence: TGTGCCAGCAGCTTAGATGGCGGCGGGAGGCTATCAGATACGCAGTATTTT. Translated: CASSLDGGGRLSDTQYF.